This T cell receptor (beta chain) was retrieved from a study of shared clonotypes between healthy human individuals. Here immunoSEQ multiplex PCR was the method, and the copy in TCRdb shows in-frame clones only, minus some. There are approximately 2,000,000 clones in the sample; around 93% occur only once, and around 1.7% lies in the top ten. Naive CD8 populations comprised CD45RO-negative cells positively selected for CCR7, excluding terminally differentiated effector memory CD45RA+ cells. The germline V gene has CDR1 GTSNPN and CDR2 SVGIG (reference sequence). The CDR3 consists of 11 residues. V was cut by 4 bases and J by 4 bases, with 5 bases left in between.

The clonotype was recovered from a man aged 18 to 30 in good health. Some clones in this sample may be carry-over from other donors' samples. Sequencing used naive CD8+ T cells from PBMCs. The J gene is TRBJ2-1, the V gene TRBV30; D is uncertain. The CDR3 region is CAWKAYNEQFF. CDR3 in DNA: TGTGCCTGGAAGGCTTACAATGAGCAGTTCTTC. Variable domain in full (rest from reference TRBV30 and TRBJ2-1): SQTIHQWPATLVQPVGSPLSLECTVEGTSNPNLYWYRQAAGRGLQLLFYSVGIGQISSEVPQNLSASRPQDRQFILSSKKLLLSDSGFYLCAWKAYNEQFFGPGTRLTVL.